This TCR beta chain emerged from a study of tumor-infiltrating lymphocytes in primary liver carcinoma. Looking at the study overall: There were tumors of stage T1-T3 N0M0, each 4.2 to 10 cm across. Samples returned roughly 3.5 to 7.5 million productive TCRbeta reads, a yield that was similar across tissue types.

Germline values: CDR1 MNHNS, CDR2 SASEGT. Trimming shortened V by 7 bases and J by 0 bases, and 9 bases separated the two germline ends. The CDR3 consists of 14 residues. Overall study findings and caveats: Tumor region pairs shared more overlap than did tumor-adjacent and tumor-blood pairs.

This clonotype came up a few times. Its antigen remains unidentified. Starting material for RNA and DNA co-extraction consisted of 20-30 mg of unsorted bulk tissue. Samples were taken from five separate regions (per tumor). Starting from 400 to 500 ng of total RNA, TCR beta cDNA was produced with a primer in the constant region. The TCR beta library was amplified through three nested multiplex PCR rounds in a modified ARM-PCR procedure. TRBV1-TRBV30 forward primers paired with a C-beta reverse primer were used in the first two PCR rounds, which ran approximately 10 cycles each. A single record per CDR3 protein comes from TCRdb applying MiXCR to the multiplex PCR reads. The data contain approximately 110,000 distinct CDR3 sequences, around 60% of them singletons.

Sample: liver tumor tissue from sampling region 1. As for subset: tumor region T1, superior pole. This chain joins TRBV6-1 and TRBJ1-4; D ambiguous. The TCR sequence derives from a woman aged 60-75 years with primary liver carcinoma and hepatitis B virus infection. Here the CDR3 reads CASNRITTNEKLFF. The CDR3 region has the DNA TGTGCCAGCAATCGTATTACAACTAATGAAAAACTGTTTTTT.